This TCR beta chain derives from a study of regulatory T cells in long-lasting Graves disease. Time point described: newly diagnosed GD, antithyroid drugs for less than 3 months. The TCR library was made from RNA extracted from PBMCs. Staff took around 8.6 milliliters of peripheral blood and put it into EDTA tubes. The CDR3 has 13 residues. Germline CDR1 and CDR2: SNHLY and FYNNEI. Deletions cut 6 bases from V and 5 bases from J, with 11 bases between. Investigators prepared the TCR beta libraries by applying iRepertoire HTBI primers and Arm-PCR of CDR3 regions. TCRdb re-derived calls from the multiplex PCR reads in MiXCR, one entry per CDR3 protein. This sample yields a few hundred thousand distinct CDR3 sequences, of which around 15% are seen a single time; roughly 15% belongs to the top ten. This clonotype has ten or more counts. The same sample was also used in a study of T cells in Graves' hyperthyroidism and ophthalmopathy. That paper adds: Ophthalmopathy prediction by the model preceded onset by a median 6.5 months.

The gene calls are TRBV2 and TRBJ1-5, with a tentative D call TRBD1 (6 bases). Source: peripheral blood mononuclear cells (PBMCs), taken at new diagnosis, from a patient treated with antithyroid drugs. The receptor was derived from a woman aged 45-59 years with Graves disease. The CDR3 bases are TGTGCCAGCAGCACAGGGCCTTATCAGCCCCAGCATTTT. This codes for CASSTGPYQPQHF.